The 23 T cell receptor beta chains given below trace back to one sample, sequenced in a study of blood T cell repertoires in COVID-19. Clones were read by immunoSEQ multiplex PCR, and TCRdb kept only the in-frame ones, dropping some. Found here are fewer than 200,000 clones, 88% of them singletons; the top ten hold roughly 10%. The sample taken for sequencing was PBMCs or T cells enriched from blood (not recorded which). The source is a young woman who had recovered from COVID-19.

This clone has only a few counts. This chain links TRBV3-1 (or the pseudogene TRBV3-2) with TRBJ1-1; D is ambiguous. This CDR3 spans 14 amino acids. V was pared by 4 bases and J by 5 bases, with 14 bases between. From germline, CDR1 is LGHDT and CDR2 YNNKEL (reference sequence). DNA of the CDR3: TGTGCCAGCAGCCGCCGGGATGGGAGGACTGAAGCTTTCTTT. Translating gives CASSRRDGRTEAFF.

This clone was recorded only once. The chain recombines TRBV4-2 with TRBJ2-2, with TRBD2 matching 7 bases. Unmatched junction bases numbered 11, after V lost 1 base and J lost 6 bases. The CDR3 totals 17 residues. Germline V gene data show CDR1 as LGHNA and CDR2 as YNFKEQ. The CDR3 DNA reads TGTGCCAGCAGCCAAGCCTGGGGGAGGGGTGTATCCGGGGAGCTGTTTTTT. Residues: CASSQAWGRGVSGELFF.

As to this clone: Other DNA sequences in the sample encode the same CDR3. This chain links TRBV19 with TRBJ1-1; D is unclear. Looked up from germline, CDR1 is LNHDA and CDR2 is SQIVND (reference sequence). Trimming cost V 2 bases and J 1 base, with 2 bases left between them. This CDR3 contains 12 residues. CDR3 DNA: TGTGCCAGTAGTATACAGAACACTGAAGCTTTCTTT. It is translated as CASSIQNTEAFF.

V usage is TRBV29-1 and J usage is TRBJ2-7; TRBD1 is a possible D gene (6 bases). The CDR3 spans 15 residues. Germline V gene lookup returns CDR1 SQVTM and CDR2 ANQGSEA. The V gene lost 1 base and the J gene lost 6 bases, with 19 bases spanning the gap. Here the CDR3 DNA reads TGCAGCGTTGAAGCGGGTGGAAGGGGGTTGGGCGAGCAGTACTTC. Translating it yields CSVEAGGRGLGEQYF.

This rearrangement joins TRBV27 to TRBJ2-1, with D perhaps TRBD2 (7 bases). In germline, CDR1 is MNHEY, CDR2 SMNVEV (reference sequence). The CDR3 totals 16 residues. V gave up 5 bases and J gave up 2 bases, with 16 bases separating them. The CDR3 coding sequence is TGTGCCAGCAGTCCAAGAGGGGGAGGGGCCTACAATGAGCAGTTCTTC. Translated, it gives CASSPRGGGAYNEQFF.

The rearrangement joins TRBV7-9 to TRBJ1-2; 10 positions match TRBD1. The germline CDR1 and CDR2 sequences are SEHNR and FQNEAQ (reference sequence). This CDR3 spans 15 amino acids. J gave up 4 bases and V 5 bases, and 7 bases lay outside the gene matches. The CDR3 DNA reads TGTGCCAGCAGCCGTCGGGACAGGGGTGCCTATGGCTACACCTTC. Protein product: CASSRRDRGAYGYTF. Supplemented by reference TRBV7-9 and TRBJ1-2, the full variable domain reads DTGVSQNPRHKITKRGQNVTFRCDPISEHNRLYWYRQTLGQGPEFLTYFQNEAQLEKSRLLSDRFSAERPKGSFSTLEIQRTEQGDSAMYLCASSRRDRGAYGYTFGSGTRLTVV.

The rearrangement uses TRBV19 and TRBJ2-7; perhaps TRBD1 as D (6 bases). CDR1 is LNHDA and CDR2 is SQIVND in the germline V gene (reference sequence). V shed 3 bases and J shed 7 bases, with 16 bases lying between them. This CDR3 comprises 14 residues. CDR3 protein: CASSIQRGWTEQYF. The CDR3 nucleotides read TGTGCCAGTAGTATTCAAAGGGGGTGGACGGAGCAGTACTTC.

The rearrangement joins TRBV14 to TRBJ1-6, with D unresolved. This CDR3 is 13 amino acids long. V lost 2 bases, J lost 6 bases, and 5 bases lay in between. Germline-derived CDR1 and CDR2 are SGHDN and FVKESK. The CDR3 DNA sequence: TGTGCCAGCAGCCAACTGAGTAATTCACCCCTCCACTTT. Translation gives CASSQLSNSPLHF. The entire variable domain, with the rest obtained from reference TRBV14 and TRBJ1-6, is as follows: EAGVTQFPSHSVIEKGQTVTLRCDPISGHDNLYWYRRVMGKEIKFLLHFVKESKQDESGMPNNRFLAERTGGTYSTLKVQPAELEDSGVYFCASSQLSNSPLHFGNGTRLTVT.

This clone was counted a few times. This rearrangement joins TRBV6-2 or TRBV6-3 to TRBJ2-2, with 12 nucleotides matching TRBD2. Germline values: CDR1 MNHEY, CDR2 SVGEGT. Unmatched junction bases numbered 11, after V lost 2 bases and J lost 7 bases. The CDR3 length is 18 residues. The CDR3 reads CASSYPLAGGQKGGELFF. DNA for the CDR3: TGTGCCAGCAGTTACCCCCTAGCGGGGGGGCAAAAGGGCGGGGAGCTGTTTTTT.

V usage is TRBV9 and J usage is TRBJ2-1; D is ambiguous. The length of the CDR3 is 13 residues. Germline V gene data show CDR1 as SGDLS and CDR2 as YYNGEE. The V end was cut by 2 bases, the J end by 8 bases, with 11 bases between. The CDR3 protein is CASSVILAHEQFF. The CDR3 DNA sequence: TGTGCCAGCAGCGTTATCTTGGCCCATGAGCAGTTCTTC.

V and J are TRBV28 and TRBJ2-1; perhaps TRBD2 as D (5 bases). Trimming stripped 3 bases from V and 5 bases from J, with 8 bases between. CDR1 and CDR2 from the germline V gene are MDHEN and SYDVKM. CDR3 length equals 13 residues. The CDR3 coding sequence is TGTGCCAGCAGTTTCGTCGGGAACAATGAGCAGTTCTTC. Its translation is CASSFVGNNEQFF.

The chain links TRBV9 to TRBJ1-1; D possibly corresponds to TRBD1 (5 bases). Trimming left V 6 bases short and J 4 bases short, with 13 bases between. This CDR3 is built from 13 residues. Germline CDR1 is SGDLS and CDR2 is YYNGEE. The CDR3 sequence: CASNVGGATEAFF. The CDR3 coding sequence is TGTGCCAGCAATGTAGGAGGGGCCACTGAAGCTTTCTTT.

This chain connects TRBV6-5 to TRBJ2-7; 8 bases align to TRBD1. This CDR3 has 13 residues. The V gene's germline CDR1 is MNHEY and CDR2 SVGAGI. V trimming: 6 bases; J trimming: 2 bases; junction bases outside the gene matches: 3. CDR3 protein: CASRRTGTYEQYF. The CDR3 DNA follows: TGTGCCAGCAGAAGGACAGGGACCTACGAGCAGTACTTC.

There are a few counts of this clone. This rearrangement joins TRBV5-4 to TRBJ1-3; tentative D call: TRBD1 (6 bases). Germline CDR1 reads SGHNT; CDR2 reads YYREEE (reference sequence). V lost 0 bases and J lost 3, with 7 bases in between. CDR3 length: 14 amino acids. CDR3 nucleotide sequence: TGTGCCAGCAGCTTGGCAGGGGATGGAAACACCATATATTTT. It codes for CASSLAGDGNTIYF. Complete variable domain (other parts from reference TRBV5-4 and TRBJ1-3): ETGVTQSPTHLIKTRGQQVTLRCSSQSGHNTVSWYQQALGQGPQFIFQYYREEENGRGNFPPRFSGLQFPNYSSELNVNALELDDSALYLCASSLAGDGNTIYFGEGSWLTVV.

This rearrangement joins TRBV7-3 to TRBJ2-5, with D unresolved. The CDR3 has 13 amino acids. Between the trimmed V and J ends, which lost 4 bases and 4 bases, there was a span of 10 bases. Looked up from germline, CDR1 is SGHTA and CDR2 is FQGTGA. In DNA form, the CDR3 reads TGTGCCAGCAGCTCCACGCTAGGAGAGACCCAGTACTTC. This translates into CASSSTLGETQYF.

V usage is TRBV19 and J usage is TRBJ2-5; D perhaps matches TRBD2 (5 bases). The CDR3 has 16 residues. Deletions cut 0 bases from V and 2 bases from J, with 13 bases between. Looked up from germline, CDR1 is LNHDA and CDR2 is SQIVND (reference sequence). CDR3 sequence reads: CASSIDFSGLQETQYF. The CDR3 DNA reads as TGTGCCAGTAGTATAGATTTTTCGGGATTGCAAGAGACCCAGTACTTC.

V gene TRBV5-6 combines with J gene TRBJ2-7, with 8 positions matching TRBD2. CDR1 and CDR2 from the germline V gene are SGHDT and YYEEEE. V shed 2 bases and J 2 bases; nucleotides not matched to a gene: 3. The CDR3 contains 14 residues. The CDR3 nucleotides are TGTGCCAGCAGCTTTGGCGGGGGGACCTACGAGCAGTACTTC. Its protein is CASSFGGGTYEQYF.

This CDR3 reads CAISVSSGRAPNRNEQFF. CDR3 DNA: TGTGCCATCAGTGTGTCTAGCGGGAGGGCTCCGAACCGTAATGAGCAGTTCTTC. The rearrangement uses TRBV10-3 and TRBJ2-1, with 12 bases lining up with TRBD2. This CDR3 contains 18 residues. V lost 4 bases and J lost 7; bases outside the gene matches: 14. CDR1 ENHRY and CDR2 SYGVKD come from the germline V gene.

The CDR3 DNA reads as TGTGCCAGCAGCTTCGACGGGACAGACTATGGCTACACCTTC. This gives the protein CASSFDGTDYGYTF. V usage is TRBV7-2 and J usage is TRBJ1-2; TRBD1 matches 7 bases. The CDR3 covers 14 residues. Germline V lookup: CDR1 SGHTA, CDR2 FQGNSA. Trimming took 3 bases from V and 3 from J; bases not matched to a gene: 4.

CDR3 residues: CASSRLYSGELFF. The CDR3 DNA is TGTGCCAGCAGCCGACTTTATTCGGGGGAGCTGTTTTTT. V gene TRBV12-3 or TRBV12-4 combines with J gene TRBJ2-2; D uncertain. This CDR3 contains 13 residues. Trimming took off 6 bases at V and 8 bases at J, with 13 bases between the two ends.

J is TRBJ1-1 and V is TRBV9; TRBD1 matches at 10 bases. V lost 4 bases, J lost 3 bases, and 6 bases stayed unmatched. The CDR3 length is 15 residues. CDR1 and CDR2 from the germline V gene are SGDLS and YYNGEE. The CDR3 DNA reads as TGTGCCAGCAGCCCACGGACAGGGGGTGACACTGAAGCTTTCTTT. Its translation: CASSPRTGGDTEAFF.

The chain employs TRBV28 and TRBJ2-5; 7 nucleotides align to TRBD2. CDR1 and CDR2 from the germline V gene are MDHEN and SYDVKM. V trimming: 6 bases; J trimming: 1 base; junction bases outside the gene matches: 11. CDR3 length equals 16 residues. The CDR3 sequence is CASRSGLVMVQETQYF. The CDR3 DNA is TGTGCCAGCAGAAGCGGACTAGTTATGGTCCAAGAGACCCAGTACTTC.

This chain connects TRBV9 to TRBJ2-1; D is unclear. Trimming removed 0 bases from V and 9 bases from J, with 4 bases in between. CDR1 is SGDLS and CDR2 is YYNGEE in the germline V gene. The CDR3 consists of 11 residues. The chain's CDR3 is CASSVAVEQFF. As DNA, the CDR3 is TGTGCCAGCAGCGTAGCTGTTGAGCAGTTCTTC.